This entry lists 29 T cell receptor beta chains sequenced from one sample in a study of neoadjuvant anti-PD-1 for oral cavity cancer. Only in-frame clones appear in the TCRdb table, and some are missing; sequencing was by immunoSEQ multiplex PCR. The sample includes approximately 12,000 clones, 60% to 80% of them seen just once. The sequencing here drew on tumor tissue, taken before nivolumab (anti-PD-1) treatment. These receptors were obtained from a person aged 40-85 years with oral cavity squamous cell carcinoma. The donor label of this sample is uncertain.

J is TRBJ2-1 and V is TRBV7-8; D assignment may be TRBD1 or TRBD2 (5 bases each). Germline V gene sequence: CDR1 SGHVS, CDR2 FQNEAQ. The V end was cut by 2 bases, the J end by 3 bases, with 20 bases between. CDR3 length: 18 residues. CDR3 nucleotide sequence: TGTGCCAGCAGCTTAACAGGTTTAGGGAGCTTACGCTACAATGAGCAGTTCTTC. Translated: CASSLTGLGSLRYNEQFF.

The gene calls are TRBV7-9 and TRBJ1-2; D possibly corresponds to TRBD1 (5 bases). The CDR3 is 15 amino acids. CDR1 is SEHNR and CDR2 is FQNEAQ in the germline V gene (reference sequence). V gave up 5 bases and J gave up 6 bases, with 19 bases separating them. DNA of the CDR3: TGTGCCAGCAGCCCGCAAACCCCCAGGGTGCATGGCTACACCTTC. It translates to CASSPQTPRVHGYTF. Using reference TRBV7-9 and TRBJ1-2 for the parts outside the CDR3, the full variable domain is DTGVSQNPRHKITKRGQNVTFRCDPISEHNRLYWYRQTLGQGPEFLTYFQNEAQLEKSRLLSDRFSAERPKGSFSTLEIQRTEQGDSAMYLCASSPQTPRVHGYTFGSGTRLTVV.

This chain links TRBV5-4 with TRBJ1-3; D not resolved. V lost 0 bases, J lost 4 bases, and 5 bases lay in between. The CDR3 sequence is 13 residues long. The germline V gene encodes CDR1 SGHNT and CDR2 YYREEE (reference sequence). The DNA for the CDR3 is TGTGCCAGCAGCTTGGGCCCCGGAAACACCATATATTTT. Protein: CASSLGPGNTIYF.

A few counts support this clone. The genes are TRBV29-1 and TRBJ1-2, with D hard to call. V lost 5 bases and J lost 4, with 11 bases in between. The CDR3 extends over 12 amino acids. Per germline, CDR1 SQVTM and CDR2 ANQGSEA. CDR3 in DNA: TGCAGCGTTACCCCTTTGGCCTATGGCTACACCTTC. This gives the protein CSVTPLAYGYTF.

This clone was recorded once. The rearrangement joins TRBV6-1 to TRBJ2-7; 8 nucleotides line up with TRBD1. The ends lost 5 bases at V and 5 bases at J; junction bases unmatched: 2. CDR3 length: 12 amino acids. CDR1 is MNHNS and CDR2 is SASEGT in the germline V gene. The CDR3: CASSMTGDEQYF. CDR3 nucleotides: TGTGCCAGCAGTATGACAGGGGACGAGCAGTACTTC.

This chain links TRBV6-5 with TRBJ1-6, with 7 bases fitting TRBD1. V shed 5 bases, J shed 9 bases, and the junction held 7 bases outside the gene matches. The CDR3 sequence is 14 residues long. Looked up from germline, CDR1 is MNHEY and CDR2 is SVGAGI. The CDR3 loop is CASSRVGQVSPLHF. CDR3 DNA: TGTGCCAGCAGTCGTGTAGGACAGGTTTCACCCCTCCACTTT.

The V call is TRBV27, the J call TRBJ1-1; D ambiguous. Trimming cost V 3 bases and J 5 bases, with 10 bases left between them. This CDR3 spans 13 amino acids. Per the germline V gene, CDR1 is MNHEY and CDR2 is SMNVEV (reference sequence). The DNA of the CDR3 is TGTGCCAGCAGTTTTCAAGGAGGAACTGAAGCTTTCTTT. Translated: CASSFQGGTEAFF.

CDR3 sequence: CASSRDRVNTEAFF. CDR3 nucleotide sequence: TGTGCCAGCAGTCGGGACAGAGTTAACACTGAAGCTTTCTTT. The chain recombines TRBV2 with TRBJ1-1; 7 positions match TRBD1. After removal of 5 bases from V and 2 bases from J, the junction contained 5 bases not matched to a gene. CDR1 is SNHLY and CDR2 is FYNNEI in the germline V gene. The CDR3 covers 14 residues.

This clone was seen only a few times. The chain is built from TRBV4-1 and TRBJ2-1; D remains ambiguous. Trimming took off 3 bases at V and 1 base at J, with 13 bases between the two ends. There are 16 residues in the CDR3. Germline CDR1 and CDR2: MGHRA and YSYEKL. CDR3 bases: TGCGCCAGCAGCCAGGTTGACTTGATATCCTACAATGAGCAGTTCTTC. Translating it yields CASSQVDLISYNEQFF.

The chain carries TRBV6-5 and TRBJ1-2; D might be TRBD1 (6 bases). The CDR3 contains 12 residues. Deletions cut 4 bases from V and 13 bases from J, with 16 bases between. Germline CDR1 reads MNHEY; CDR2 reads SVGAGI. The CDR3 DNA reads TGTGCCAGCAGTTCGGGGCAGGGGCTCCTCACCTTC. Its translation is CASSSGQGLLTF.

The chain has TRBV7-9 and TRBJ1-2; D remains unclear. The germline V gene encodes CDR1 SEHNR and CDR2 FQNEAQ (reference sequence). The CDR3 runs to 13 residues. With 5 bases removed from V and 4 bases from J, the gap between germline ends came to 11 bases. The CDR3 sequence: CASSKDGVYGYTF. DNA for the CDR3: TGTGCCAGCAGCAAGGACGGAGTCTATGGCTACACCTTC.

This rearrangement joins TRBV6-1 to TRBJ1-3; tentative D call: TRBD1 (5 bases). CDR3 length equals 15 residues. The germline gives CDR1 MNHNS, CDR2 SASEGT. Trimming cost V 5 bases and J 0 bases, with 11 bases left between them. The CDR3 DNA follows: TGTGCCAGCAGTAGGGGACTGGTCTCTGGAAACACCATATATTTT. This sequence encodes CASSRGLVSGNTIYF.

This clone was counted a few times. This CDR3 reads CASSTQEDYGYTF. The CDR3 nucleotides read TGTGCCAGCTCGACCCAGGAAGACTATGGCTACACCTTC. The chain recombines TRBV18 with TRBJ1-2; D is undetermined. The germline gives CDR1 KGHSH, CDR2 LQKENI. Trimming cost V 6 bases and J 3 bases, with 11 bases left between them. The CDR3 consists of 13 residues.

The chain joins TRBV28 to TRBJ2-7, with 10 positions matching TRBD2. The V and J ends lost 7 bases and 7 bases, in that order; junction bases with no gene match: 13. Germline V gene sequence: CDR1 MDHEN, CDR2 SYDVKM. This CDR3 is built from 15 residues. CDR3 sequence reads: CASNKPSGSQLEQYF. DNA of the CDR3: TGTGCCAGCAATAAACCTAGCGGGAGTCAGCTAGAGCAGTACTTC.

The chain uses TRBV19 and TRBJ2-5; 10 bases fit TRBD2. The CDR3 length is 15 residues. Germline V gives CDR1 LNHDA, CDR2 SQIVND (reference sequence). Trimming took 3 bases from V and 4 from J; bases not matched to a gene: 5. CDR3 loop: CASSMSGRALETQYF. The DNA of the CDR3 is TGTGCCAGTAGTATGAGCGGGAGGGCGCTAGAGACCCAGTACTTC.

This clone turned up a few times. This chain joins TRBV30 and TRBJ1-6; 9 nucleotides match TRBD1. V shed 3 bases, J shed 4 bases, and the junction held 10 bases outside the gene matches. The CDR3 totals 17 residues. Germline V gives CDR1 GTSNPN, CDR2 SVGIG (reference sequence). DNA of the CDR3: TGTGCCTGGAGAGCCATTCCCGGGACAGGGTATAATTCACCCCTCCACTTT. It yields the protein CAWRAIPGTGYNSPLHF.

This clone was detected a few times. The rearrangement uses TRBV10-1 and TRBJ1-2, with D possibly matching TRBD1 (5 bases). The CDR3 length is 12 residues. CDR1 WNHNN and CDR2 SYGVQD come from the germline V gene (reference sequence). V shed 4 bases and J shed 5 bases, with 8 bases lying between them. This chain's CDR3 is CASSVDSYGYTF. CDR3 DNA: TGCGCCAGCAGTGTTGACAGTTATGGCTACACCTTC.

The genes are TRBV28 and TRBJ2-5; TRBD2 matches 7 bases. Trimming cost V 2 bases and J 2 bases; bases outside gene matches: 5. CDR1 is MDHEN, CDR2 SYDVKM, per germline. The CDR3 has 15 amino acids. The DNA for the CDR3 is TGTGCCAGCAGTTTACCTAGCGGATTACAAGAGACCCAGTACTTC. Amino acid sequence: CASSLPSGLQETQYF.

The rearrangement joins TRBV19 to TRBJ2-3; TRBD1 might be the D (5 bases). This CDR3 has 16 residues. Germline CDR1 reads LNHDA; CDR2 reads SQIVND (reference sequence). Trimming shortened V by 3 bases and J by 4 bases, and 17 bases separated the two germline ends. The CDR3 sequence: CASSMSVQWGADTQYF. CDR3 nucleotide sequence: TGTGCCAGTAGTATGTCGGTCCAGTGGGGCGCAGATACGCAGTATTTT.

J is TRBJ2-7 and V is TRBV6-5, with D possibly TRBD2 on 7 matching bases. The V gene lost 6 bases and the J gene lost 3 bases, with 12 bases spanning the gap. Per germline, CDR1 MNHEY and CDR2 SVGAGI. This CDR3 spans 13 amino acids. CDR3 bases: TGTGCCAGCAGGAAGGGGGGGAGCTACGAGCAGTACTTC. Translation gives CASRKGGSYEQYF.

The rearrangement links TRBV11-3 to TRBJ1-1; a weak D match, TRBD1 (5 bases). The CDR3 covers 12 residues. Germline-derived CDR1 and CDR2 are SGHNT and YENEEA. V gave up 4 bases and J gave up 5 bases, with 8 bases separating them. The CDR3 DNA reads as TGTGCCAGCAGCTCTAGGGGAACTGAAGCTTTCTTT. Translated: CASSSRGTEAFF.

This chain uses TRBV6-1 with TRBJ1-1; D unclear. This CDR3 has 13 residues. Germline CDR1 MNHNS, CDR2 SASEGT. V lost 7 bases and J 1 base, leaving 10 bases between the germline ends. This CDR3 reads CASTLVGNTEAFF. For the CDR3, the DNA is TGTGCCAGCACTCTAGTGGGGAACACTGAAGCTTTCTTT.

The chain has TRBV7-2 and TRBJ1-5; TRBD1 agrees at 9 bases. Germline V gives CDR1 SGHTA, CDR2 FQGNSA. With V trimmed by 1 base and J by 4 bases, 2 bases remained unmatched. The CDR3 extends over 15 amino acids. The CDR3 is CASSLDRGRNQPQHF. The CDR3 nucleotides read TGTGCCAGCAGCTTAGACAGGGGGCGAAATCAGCCCCAGCATTTT.

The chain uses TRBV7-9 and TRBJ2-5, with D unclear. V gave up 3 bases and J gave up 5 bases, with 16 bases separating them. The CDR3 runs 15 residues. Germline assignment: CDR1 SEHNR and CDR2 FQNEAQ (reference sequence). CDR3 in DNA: TGTGCCAGCAGCTTCCCGTTCTTCGAGAAGGAGACCCAGTACTTC. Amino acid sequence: CASSFPFFEKETQYF.

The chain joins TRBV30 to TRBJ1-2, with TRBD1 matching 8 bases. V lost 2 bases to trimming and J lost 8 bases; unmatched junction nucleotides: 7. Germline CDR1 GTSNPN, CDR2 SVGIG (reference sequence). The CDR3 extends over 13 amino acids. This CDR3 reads CAWSTQGAGGYTF. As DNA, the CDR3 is TGTGCCTGGAGTACGCAGGGGGCAGGGGGCTACACCTTC.

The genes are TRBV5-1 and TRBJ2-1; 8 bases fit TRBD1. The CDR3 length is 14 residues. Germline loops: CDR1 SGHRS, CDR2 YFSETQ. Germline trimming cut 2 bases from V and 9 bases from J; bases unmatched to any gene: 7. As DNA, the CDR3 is TGCGCCAGCAGCTTTGGGCAGGGGGCTGTTGAGCAGTTCTTC. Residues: CASSFGQGAVEQFF. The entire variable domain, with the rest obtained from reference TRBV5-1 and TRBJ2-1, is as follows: KAGVTQTPRYLIKTRGQQVTLSCSPISGHRSVSWYQQTPGQGLQFLFEYFSETQRNKGNFPGRFSGRQFSNSRSEMNVSTLELGDSALYLCASSFGQGAVEQFFGPGTRLTVL.

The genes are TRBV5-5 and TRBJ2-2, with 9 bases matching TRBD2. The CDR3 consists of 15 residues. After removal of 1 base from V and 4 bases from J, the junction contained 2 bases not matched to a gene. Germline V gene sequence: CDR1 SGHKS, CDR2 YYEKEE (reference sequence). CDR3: CASSLLAGVTGELFF. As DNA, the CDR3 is TGTGCCAGCAGCTTGTTAGCGGGAGTCACCGGGGAGCTGTTTTTT.

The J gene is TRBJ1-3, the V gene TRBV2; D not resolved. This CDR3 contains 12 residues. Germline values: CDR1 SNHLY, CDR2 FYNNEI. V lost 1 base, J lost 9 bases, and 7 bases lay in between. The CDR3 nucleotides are TGTGCCAGCAGTGAAGGGAGGAGCACCATATATTTT. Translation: CASSEGRSTIYF.

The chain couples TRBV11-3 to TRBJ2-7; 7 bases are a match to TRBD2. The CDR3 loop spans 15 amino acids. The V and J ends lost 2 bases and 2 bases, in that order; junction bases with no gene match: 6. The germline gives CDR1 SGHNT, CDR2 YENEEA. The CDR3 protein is CASSLRASGTYEQYF. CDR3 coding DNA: TGTGCCAGCAGCTTACGGGCTAGCGGAACCTACGAGCAGTACTTC.